This T cell receptor (beta chain) was captured by sequencing in a study of control samples from healthy donors and cancer patients. Germline values: CDR1 SGHTA, CDR2 FQGNSA. CDR3 length: 14 amino acids. Germline trimming cut 5 bases from V and 2 bases from J; bases unmatched to any gene: 5. Sequenced by immunoSEQ multiplex PCR; TCRdb stores in-frame clones only, minus some. The data hold approximately 63,000 clones, with roughly 85% observed a single time. The sequence came from a man in his forties or fifties in good health. The source material was blood. The chain carries TRBV7-2 and TRBJ2-7; 8 nucleotides agree with TRBD2. The CDR3 DNA follows: TGTGCCAGCAGCCTCAGACTAGCGCCCTACGAGCAGTACTTC. It codes for CASSLRLAPYEQYF.